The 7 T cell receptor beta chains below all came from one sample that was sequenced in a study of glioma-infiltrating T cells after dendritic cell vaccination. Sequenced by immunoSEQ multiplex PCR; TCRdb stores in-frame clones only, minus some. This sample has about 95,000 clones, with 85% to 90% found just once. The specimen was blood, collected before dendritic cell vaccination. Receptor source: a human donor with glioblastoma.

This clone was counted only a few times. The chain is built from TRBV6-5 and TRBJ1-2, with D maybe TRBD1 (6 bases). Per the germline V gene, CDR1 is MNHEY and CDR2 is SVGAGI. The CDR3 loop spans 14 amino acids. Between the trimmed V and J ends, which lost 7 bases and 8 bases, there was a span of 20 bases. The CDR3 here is CASKRTEALIGYTF. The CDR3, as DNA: TGTGCCAGCAAGAGGACAGAGGCCCTGATCGGCTACACCTTC.

CDR3 nucleotide sequence: TGTGCCAGCAGCCCCATAGGAGAGGGTTTCGAGCAGTACTTC. This codes for CASSPIGEGFEQYF. The chain combines TRBV11-2 with TRBJ2-7; the D gene is possibly TRBD2 (5 bases). V lost 5 bases and J lost 6, with 17 bases in between. Germline loops: CDR1 SGHAT, CDR2 FQNNGV. The CDR3 runs 14 residues.

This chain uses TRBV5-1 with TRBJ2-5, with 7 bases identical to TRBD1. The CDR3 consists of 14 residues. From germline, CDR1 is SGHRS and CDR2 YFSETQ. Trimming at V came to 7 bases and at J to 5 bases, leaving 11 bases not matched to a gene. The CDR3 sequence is CASGARTGGETQYF. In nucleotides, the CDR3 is TGCGCCAGCGGGGCCCGGACAGGCGGGGAGACCCAGTACTTC.

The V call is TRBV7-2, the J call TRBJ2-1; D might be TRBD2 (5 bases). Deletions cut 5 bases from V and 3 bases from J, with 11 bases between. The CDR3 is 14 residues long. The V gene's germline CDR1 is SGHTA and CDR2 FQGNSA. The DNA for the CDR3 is TGTGCCAGCAGCCTATTAGAGGGCTACAATGAGCAGTTCTTC. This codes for CASSLLEGYNEQFF.

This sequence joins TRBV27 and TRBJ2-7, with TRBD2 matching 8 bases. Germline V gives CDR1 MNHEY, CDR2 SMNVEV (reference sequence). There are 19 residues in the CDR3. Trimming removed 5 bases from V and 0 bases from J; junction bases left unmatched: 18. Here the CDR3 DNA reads TGTGCCAGCAGTGAACTCCGGGACCCGGGGGGGGTTAGCTCCTACGAGCAGTACTTC. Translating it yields CASSELRDPGGVSSYEQYF.

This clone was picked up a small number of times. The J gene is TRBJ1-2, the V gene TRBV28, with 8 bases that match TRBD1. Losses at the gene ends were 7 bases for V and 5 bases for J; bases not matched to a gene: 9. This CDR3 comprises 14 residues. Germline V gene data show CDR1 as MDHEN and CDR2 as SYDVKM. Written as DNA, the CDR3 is TGTGCCAGCACAAGACAGGGGAAGGGGTATGGCTACACCTTC. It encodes CASTRQGKGYGYTF.

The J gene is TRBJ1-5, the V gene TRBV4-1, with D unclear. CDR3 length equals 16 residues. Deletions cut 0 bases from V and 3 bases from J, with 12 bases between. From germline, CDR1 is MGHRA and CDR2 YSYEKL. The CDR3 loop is CASSQDLTKNNQPQHF. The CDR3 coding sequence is TGCGCCAGCAGCCAAGATTTGACAAAGAACAATCAGCCCCAGCATTTT.